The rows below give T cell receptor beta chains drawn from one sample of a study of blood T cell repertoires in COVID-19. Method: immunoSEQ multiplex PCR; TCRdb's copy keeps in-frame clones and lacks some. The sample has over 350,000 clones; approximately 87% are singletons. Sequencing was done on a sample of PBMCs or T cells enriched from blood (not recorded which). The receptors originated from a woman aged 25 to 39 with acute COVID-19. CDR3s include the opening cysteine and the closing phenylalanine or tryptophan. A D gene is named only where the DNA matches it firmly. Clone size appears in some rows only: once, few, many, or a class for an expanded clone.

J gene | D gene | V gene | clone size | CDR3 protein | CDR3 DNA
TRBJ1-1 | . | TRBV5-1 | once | CASSSSSHSEAFF | TGCGCCAGCAGCTCTAGTTCCCACTCTGAAGCTTTCTTT
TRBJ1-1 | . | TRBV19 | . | CASSTTGPGAEAFF | TGTGCCAGTAGTACCACAGGGCCTGGAGCTGAAGCTTTCTTT
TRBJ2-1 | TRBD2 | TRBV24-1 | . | CATSDSSGHSYNEQFF | TGTGCCACCAGTGATTCTAGCGGACACTCCTACAATGAGCAGTTCTTC
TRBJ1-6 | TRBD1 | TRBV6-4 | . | CASSATGGDYSPLHF | TGTGCCAGCAGTGCCACAGGGGGTGACTATTCACCCCTCCACTTT
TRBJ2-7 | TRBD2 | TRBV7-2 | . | CASSLNGGAFHEQYF | TGTGCCAGCAGCTTAAACGGGGGGGCCTTCCACGAGCAGTACTTC
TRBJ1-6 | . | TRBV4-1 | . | CASSQGQFYNSPLHF | TGCGCCAGCAGCCAAGGACAGTTCTATAATTCACCCCTCCACTTT
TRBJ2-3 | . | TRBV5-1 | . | CASSLIPGRDTQYF | TGCGCCAGCAGCTTGATCCCAGGGAGGGATACGCAGTATTTT
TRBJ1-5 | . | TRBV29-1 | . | CSVEIGNSNQPQHF | TGCAGCGTTGAGATCGGTAATAGCAATCAGCCCCAGCATTTT
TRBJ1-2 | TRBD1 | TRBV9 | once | CASSVASIRDRGGYTF | TGTGCCAGCAGCGTAGCCTCAATACGAGACAGGGGTGGCTACACCTTC
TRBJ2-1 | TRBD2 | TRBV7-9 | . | CASATSGGASYNEQFF | TGTGCCAGCGCGACTAGCGGGGGGGCCTCCTACAATGAGCAGTTCTTC
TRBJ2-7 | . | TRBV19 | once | CASSAGPPRYEQYF | TGTGCCAGTAGTGCGGGTCCCCCCCGATACGAGCAGTACTTC
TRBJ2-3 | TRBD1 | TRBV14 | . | CASSYGQGIGYF | TGTGCCAGCAGTTACGGACAGGGAATTGGGTATTTT
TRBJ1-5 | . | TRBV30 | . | CAWSVQGNQPQHF | TGTGCCTGGAGTGTACAGGGTAATCAGCCCCAGCATTTT
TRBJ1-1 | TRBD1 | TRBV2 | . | CASSVRTGDTEAFF | TGTGCCAGCAGTGTAAGGACAGGGGACACTGAAGCTTTCTTT
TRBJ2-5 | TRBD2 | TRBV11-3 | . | CASSPPSGTSGGETQYF | TGTGCCAGCAGCCCCCCCAGCGGGACTAGCGGGGGAGAGACCCAGTACTTC
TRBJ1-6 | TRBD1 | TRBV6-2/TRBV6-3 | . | CASSYPDRAKNSPLHF | TGTGCCAGCAGTTACCCGGACAGGGCTAAGAATTCACCCCTCCACTTT
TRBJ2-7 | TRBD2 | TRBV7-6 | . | CASSSASGPYEQYF | TGTGCCAGCAGCTCCGCTAGCGGGCCGTACGAGCAGTACTTC
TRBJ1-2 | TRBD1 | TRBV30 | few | CAWSLGTVYGYTF | TGTGCCTGGAGTCTGGGGACAGTTTATGGCTACACCTTC
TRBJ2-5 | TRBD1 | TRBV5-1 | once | CASSLADRGTQETQYF | TGCGCCAGCAGCTTGGCCGACAGGGGGACTCAAGAGACCCAGTACTTC
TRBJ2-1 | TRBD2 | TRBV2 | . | CASSHPQELAGVPYNEQFF | TGTGCCAGCAGCCACCCACAAGAACTAGCGGGGGTTCCCTACAATGAGCAGTTCTTC
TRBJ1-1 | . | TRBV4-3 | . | CASSQDETGYTEAFF | TGCGCCAGCAGCCAAGACGAGACAGGATACACTGAAGCTTTCTTT
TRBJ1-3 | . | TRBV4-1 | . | CASSLRDTYDSGNTIYF | TGCGCCAGCAGCCTCCGGGACACATACGACTCTGGAAACACCATATATTTT
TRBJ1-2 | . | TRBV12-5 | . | CASGLMGAINYGYTF | TGTGCTAGTGGTTTGATGGGGGCTATTAACTATGGCTACACCTTC
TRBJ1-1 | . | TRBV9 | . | CASNRAGANTEAFF | TGTGCCAGCAATAGGGCAGGGGCGAACACTGAAGCTTTCTTT
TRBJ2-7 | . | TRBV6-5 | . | CASRGSGESYEQYF | TGTGCCAGTAGGGGGTCAGGAGAATCCTACGAGCAGTACTTC
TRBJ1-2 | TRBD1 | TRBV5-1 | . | CASSLGGGLEGYTF | TGCGCCAGCAGCTTGGGAGGGGGCCTGGAGGGCTACACCTTC
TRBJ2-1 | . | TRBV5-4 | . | CASSRDSGGSLEQFF | TGTGCCAGCAGCCGGGACAGCGGGGGATCGTTGGAGCAGTTCTTC
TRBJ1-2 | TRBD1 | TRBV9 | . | CATLGGQGISYGYTF | TGTGCCACCCTAGGGGGACAGGGTATTTCTTATGGCTACACCTTC
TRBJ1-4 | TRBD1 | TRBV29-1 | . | CSVGTGYNEKLFF | TGCAGCGTGGGGACAGGCTATAATGAAAAACTGTTTTTT
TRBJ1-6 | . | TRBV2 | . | CASKGGKARVYSPLHF | TGTGCCAGCAAGGGAGGGAAGGCTAGAGTATATTCACCCCTCCACTTT
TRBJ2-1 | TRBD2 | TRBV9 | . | CASSVRSGGDNEQFF | TGTGCCAGCAGCGTAAGGAGCGGGGGGGACAATGAGCAGTTCTTC
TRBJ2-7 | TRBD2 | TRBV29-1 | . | CSVELVAGGGEQYF | TGCAGCGTTGAATTGGTAGCGGGGGGCGGCGAGCAGTACTTC
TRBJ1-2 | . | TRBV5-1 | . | CASSLSSGGRNGYTF | TGCGCCAGCAGCTTGAGTTCGGGGGGGCGAAATGGCTACACCTTC
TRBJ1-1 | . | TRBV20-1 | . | CSASGGGAFF | TGCAGTGCTAGCGGCGGTGGGGCTTTCTTT
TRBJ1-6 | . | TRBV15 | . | CATSRVDRNSPLHF | TGTGCCACCAGCAGAGTGGACAGAAATTCACCCCTCCACTTT
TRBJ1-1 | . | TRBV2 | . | CASRGGLNTEAFF | TGTGCCAGCAGGGGAGGTCTGAACACTGAAGCTTTCTTT
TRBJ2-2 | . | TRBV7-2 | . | CASSFQVNTGELFF | TGTGCCAGCAGCTTTCAGGTGAACACCGGGGAGCTGTTTTTT
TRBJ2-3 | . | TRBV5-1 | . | CASSLVGGSGITDTQYF | TGCGCCAGCAGCTTGGTTGGAGGGAGCGGAATAACAGATACGCAGTATTTT
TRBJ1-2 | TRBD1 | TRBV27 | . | CASSPGQGNYGYTF | TGTGCCAGCAGTCCAGGACAGGGCAACTATGGCTACACCTTC
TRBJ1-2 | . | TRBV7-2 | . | CASSLEAGVGYGYTF | TGTGCCAGCAGCTTAGAGGCAGGGGTCGGCTATGGCTACACCTTC
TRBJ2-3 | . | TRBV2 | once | CASSEFSGADTQYF | TGTGCCAGCAGTGAATTCTCAGGGGCAGATACGCAGTATTTT
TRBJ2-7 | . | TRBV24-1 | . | CATSGTHSTPLEQYF | TGTGCCACCAGTGGTACCCACTCAACTCCTCTCGAGCAGTACTTC